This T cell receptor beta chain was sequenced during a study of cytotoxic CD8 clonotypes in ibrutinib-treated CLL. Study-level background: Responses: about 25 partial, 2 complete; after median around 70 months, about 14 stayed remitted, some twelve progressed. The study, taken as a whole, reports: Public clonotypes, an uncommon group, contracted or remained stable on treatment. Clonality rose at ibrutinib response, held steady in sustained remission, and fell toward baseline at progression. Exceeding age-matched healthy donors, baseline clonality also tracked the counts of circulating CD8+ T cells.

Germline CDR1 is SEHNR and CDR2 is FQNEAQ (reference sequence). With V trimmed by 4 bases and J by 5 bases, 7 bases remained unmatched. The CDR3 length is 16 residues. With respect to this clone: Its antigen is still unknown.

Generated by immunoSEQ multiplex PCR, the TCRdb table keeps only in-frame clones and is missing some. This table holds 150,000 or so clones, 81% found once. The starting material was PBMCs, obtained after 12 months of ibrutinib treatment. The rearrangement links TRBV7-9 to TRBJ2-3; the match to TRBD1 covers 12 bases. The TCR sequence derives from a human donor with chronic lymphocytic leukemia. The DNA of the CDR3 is TGTGCCAGCAGCTACCGGGACAGGGGGCGGGGAGATACGCAGTATTTT. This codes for CASSYRDRGRGDTQYF.